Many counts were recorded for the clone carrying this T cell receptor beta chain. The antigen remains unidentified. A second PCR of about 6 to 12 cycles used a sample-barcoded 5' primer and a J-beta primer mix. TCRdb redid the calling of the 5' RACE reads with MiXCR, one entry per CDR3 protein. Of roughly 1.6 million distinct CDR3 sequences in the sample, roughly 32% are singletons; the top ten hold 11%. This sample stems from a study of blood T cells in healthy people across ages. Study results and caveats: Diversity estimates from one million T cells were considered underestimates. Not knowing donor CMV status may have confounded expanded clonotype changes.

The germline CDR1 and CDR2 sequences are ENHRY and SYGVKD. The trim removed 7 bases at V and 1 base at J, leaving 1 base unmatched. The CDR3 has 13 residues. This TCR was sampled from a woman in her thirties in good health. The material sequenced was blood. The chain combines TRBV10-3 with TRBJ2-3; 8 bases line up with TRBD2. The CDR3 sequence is CAIKLAGTDTQYF. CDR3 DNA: TGTGCCATCAAACTAGCGGGCACAGATACGCAGTATTTT.